The 14 T cell receptor beta chains reported below all come from one sample, sequenced in a study of CD8+ T cells in alopecia areata. Treatment denoted: oral pan-JAK inhibitor, 5-10 mg twice daily. It was cDNA, reverse transcribed from extracted RNA, that served as the sequencing template. Generated by immunoSEQ multiplex PCR, the TCRdb table keeps only in-frame clones and is missing some. The repertoire has some 100,000 clones, 60% of them found once; the top ten carry about 15%. Sequenced here: CD8+ T cells sorted from blood, sampled between weeks 55 and 65, from a patient treated with tofacitinib. These receptors were obtained from a human donor with alopecia areata.

Only a few counts were recorded for this clone. This chain uses TRBV11-2 with TRBJ1-1, with TRBD1 as a possible D gene (5 bases). Germline CDR1 is SGHAT and CDR2 is FQNNGV. The CDR3 totals 16 residues. V lost 7 bases, J lost 0 bases, and 18 bases lay in between. The DNA for the CDR3 is TGTGCCAGCACCAAAGGGTGGGGGGAACTGAACACTGAAGCTTTCTTT. This translates into CASTKGWGELNTEAFF.

This clone was counted only a few times. The V gene is TRBV5-1, the J gene TRBJ2-5; D call uncertain. Trimming left V 3 bases short and J 5 bases short, with 5 bases between. Germline CDR1 reads SGHRS; CDR2 reads YFSETQ. The CDR3 totals 11 residues. The CDR3 sequence is CASSSLETQYF. The DNA of the CDR3 is TGCGCCAGCAGCTCCTTGGAGACCCAGTACTTC.

This chain joins TRBV6-1 and TRBJ2-3; 10 bases are shared with TRBD1. Per germline, CDR1 MNHNS and CDR2 SASEGT. CDR3 length: 15 amino acids. With V trimmed by 8 bases and J by 4 bases, 9 bases remained unmatched. CDR3 DNA sequence: TGTGCCAGCGGCCGAGGGGGGACAGGGGCAGATACGCAGTATTTT. Translation gives CASGRGGTGADTQYF.

The chain recombines TRBV18 with TRBJ2-7; tentatively, D is TRBD1 (5 bases). Germline V gene sequence: CDR1 KGHSH, CDR2 LQKENI. This CDR3 contains 13 residues. V was shortened by 6 bases and J by 1 base, with 10 bases between the two germline ends. For the CDR3, the DNA is TGTGCCAGCTCCCCGACAGAATCCTACGAGCAGTACTTC. The encoded protein is CASSPTESYEQYF.

V is TRBV5-1 and J is TRBJ2-7, with D possibly TRBD1 on 5 matching bases. Germline values: CDR1 SGHRS, CDR2 YFSETQ. CDR3 length: 14 amino acids. V was pared by 0 bases and J by 0 bases, with 7 bases between. The CDR3 DNA is TGCGCCAGCAGCTTGGGGACAAGCTCCTACGAGCAGTACTTC. This codes for CASSLGTSSYEQYF.

The chain carries TRBV6-5 and TRBJ1-5; TRBD1 agrees at 10 bases. The CDR3 spans 15 residues. The ends lost 6 bases at V and 8 bases at J; junction bases unmatched: 10. Germline CDR1 reads MNHEY; CDR2 reads SVGAGI. The CDR3 DNA reads as TGTGCCAGCAGGGGGGGACAGGGGAGAACGGAGCCCCAGCATTTT. It codes for CASRGGQGRTEPQHF.

The chain combines TRBV21-1 with TRBJ1-1; the table names TRBD1, a call not compared with the DNA. TRBV21-1 is a listed pseudogene. CDR3 length: 15 amino acids. CDR3 in amino acids: CASRLKAGENTEAFF. The CDR3 DNA sequence: TGTGCCAGCAGACTAAAGGCAGGGGAGAACACTGAAGCTTTCTTT.

This clone appeared a few times. CDR3 loop: CASSLVTGSEAFF. The DNA of the CDR3 is TGTGCCAGCAGCTTAGTCACCGGGTCTGAAGCTTTCTTT. The V gene is TRBV5-6, the J gene TRBJ1-1; D is unclear. CDR1 is SGHDT, CDR2 YYEEEE, per germline. V was clipped by 2 bases and J by 6 bases, with 11 bases between them. CDR3 length equals 13 residues.

This clone was recorded a few times. V gene TRBV9 combines with J gene TRBJ2-7, with D possibly being TRBD2 (5 bases). Germline V CDR1 and CDR2: SGDLS, YYNGEE. The CDR3 has 12 amino acids. V was pared by 1 base and J by 7 bases, with 9 bases between. The CDR3 DNA is TGTGCCAGCAGCGTATTTGAGGGAGAGCAGTACTTC. It translates to CASSVFEGEQYF.

The rearrangement uses TRBV4-1 and TRBJ1-5; a possible D gene is TRBD1 (5 bases). Germline V CDR1 and CDR2: MGHRA, YSYEKL. Trimming cost V 3 bases and J 9 bases, with 12 bases left between them. CDR3 length equals 13 residues. In nucleotides, the CDR3 is TGCGCCAGCAGCCAGGGGACGGGGTCGCCCCAGCATTTT. This codes for CASSQGTGSPQHF.

This sequence joins TRBV29-1 and TRBJ2-7, with 8 bases aligning to TRBD1. J lost 2 bases, V lost 4 bases, and 7 bases had no gene match. Per germline, CDR1 SQVTM and CDR2 ANQGSEA. The CDR3 totals 14 residues. As DNA, the CDR3 is TGCAGCGTTGGGGAAACAGGGGGACCCTACGAGCAGTACTTC. Encoded protein: CSVGETGGPYEQYF.

The sample holds one count of this clone. The chain recombines TRBV4-2 with TRBJ2-5; TRBD2 matches at 10 bases. Trimming took 4 bases from V and 9 from J; bases not matched to a gene: 14. The length of the CDR3 is 16 residues. From germline, CDR1 is LGHNA and CDR2 YNFKEQ. The CDR3 reads CASSLDPSGGPPSQYF. CDR3 coding DNA: TGTGCCAGCAGCCTGGATCCTAGCGGGGGCCCGCCCTCCCAGTACTTC.

The gene calls are TRBV27 and TRBJ2-2, with 7 bases that match TRBD1. The CDR3 length is 17 residues. From germline, CDR1 is MNHEY and CDR2 SMNVEV (reference sequence). J was trimmed by 4 bases and V by 2 bases; bases with no gene match: 10. The CDR3 protein is CASSLPRTGGITGELFF. The CDR3 DNA follows: TGTGCCAGCAGTTTACCCCGGACAGGAGGAATCACCGGGGAGCTGTTTTTT.

The chain is built from TRBV5-6 and TRBJ2-7; the D is unclear. The germline V and J ends were trimmed by 0 bases and 2 bases, with 6 bases remaining between them. Germline V gene data show CDR1 as SGHDT and CDR2 as YYEEEE. CDR3 length equals 13 residues. As DNA, the CDR3 is TGTGCCAGCAGCTTGGGCAGGACCTACGAGCAGTACTTC. Translating it yields CASSLGRTYEQYF.